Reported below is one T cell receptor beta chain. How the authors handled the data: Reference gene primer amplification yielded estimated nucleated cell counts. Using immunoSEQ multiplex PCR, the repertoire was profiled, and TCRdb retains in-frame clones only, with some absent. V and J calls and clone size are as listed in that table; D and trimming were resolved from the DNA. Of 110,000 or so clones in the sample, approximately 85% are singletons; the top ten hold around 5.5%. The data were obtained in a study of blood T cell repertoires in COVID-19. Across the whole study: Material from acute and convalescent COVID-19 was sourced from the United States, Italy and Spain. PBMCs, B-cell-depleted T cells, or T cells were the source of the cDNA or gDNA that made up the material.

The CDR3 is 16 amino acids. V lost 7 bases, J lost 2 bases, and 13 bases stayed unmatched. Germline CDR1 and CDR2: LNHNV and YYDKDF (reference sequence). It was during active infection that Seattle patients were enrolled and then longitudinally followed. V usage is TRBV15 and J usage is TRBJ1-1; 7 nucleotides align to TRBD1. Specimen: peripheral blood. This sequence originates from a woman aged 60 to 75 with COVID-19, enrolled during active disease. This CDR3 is CATNRGRGVENTEAFF. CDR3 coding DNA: TGTGCCACCAATCGGGGCAGGGGGGTCGAAAACACTGAAGCTTTCTTT.